This entry lists 7 T cell receptor beta chains sequenced from one sample in a study of T cell responses to AZD1222 COVID-19 vaccine. Here immunoSEQ multiplex PCR was the method, and the copy in TCRdb shows in-frame clones only, minus some. The repertoire holds more than 85,000 clones, with roughly 90% as singletons. Specimen: peripheral blood, collected on day 0 of AZD1222 vaccination. The source of these receptors is an adult in good health.

V gene TRBV10-3 combines with J gene TRBJ2-5; TRBD2 agrees at 7 bases. With V trimmed by 5 bases and J by 7 bases, 7 bases remained unmatched. Per the germline V gene, CDR1 is ENHRY and CDR2 is SYGVKD. This CDR3 spans 13 amino acids. For the CDR3, the DNA is TGTGCCATCAGTCTGGCTGGGGGGGGGACCCAGTACTTC. Encoded protein: CAISLAGGGTQYF.

This chain links TRBV12-3 or TRBV12-4 with TRBJ2-3, with TRBD2 matching over 8 bases. J lost 1 base, V lost 9 bases, and 3 bases had no gene match. The CDR3 is made up of 13 amino acids. CDR3 DNA sequence: TGTGCCAGTAGAGCGGGGGGCACAGATACGCAGTATTTT. Its protein product is CASRAGGTDTQYF.

This clone was counted between two and nine times. The chain uses TRBV29-1 and TRBJ1-3; TRBD1 agrees at 7 bases. Germline V gene data show CDR1 as SQVTM and CDR2 as ANQGSEA. Trimming took 6 bases from V and 0 from J; bases not matched to a gene: 5. The CDR3 has 14 amino acids. The CDR3 is CSVSTGHSGNTIYF. As DNA, the CDR3 is TGCAGCGTATCGACAGGGCACTCTGGAAACACCATATATTTT.

The chain joins TRBV19 to TRBJ1-5, with 7 bases aligning to TRBD1. This CDR3 has 15 residues. The V segment lost 5 bases and the J segment 5 bases; nucleotides outside the gene matches: 9. Germline V gives CDR1 LNHDA, CDR2 SQIVND (reference sequence). CDR3 region: CASSSRGQSYQPQHF. As DNA, the CDR3 is TGTGCCAGTAGTTCGCGGGGACAGTCTTATCAGCCCCAGCATTTT.

This rearrangement joins TRBV28 to TRBJ2-7; 9 nucleotides line up with TRBD1. The CDR3 length is 14 residues. Germline V gene sequence: CDR1 MDHEN, CDR2 SYDVKM. The V gene end was trimmed by 6 bases and the J gene end by 2 bases; junction bases not matched to a gene: 5. In DNA form, the CDR3 reads TGTGCCAGCAGGGGGGACAGGGCCCCCTACGAGCAGTACTTC. The encoded protein is CASRGDRAPYEQYF.

V gene TRBV3-1 (or the pseudogene TRBV3-2) combines with J gene TRBJ2-3; D gene unclear. CDR3 length: 12 residues. The V end lost 4 bases, the J end lost 4 bases, and 6 bases lay between the germline ends. Germline CDR1 is LGHDT and CDR2 is YNNKEL (reference sequence). The DNA for the CDR3 is TGTGCCAGCAGCCCCAGCGCAGATACGCAGTATTTT. Amino acid sequence: CASSPSADTQYF.

This clone was observed a single time. The chain carries TRBV4-3 and TRBJ2-2; either TRBD1 or TRBD2 may fit D (5 bases each). The ends were cut back, 4 bases at V and 5 bases at J, with 11 bases in the middle. Germline V gene sequence: CDR1 LGHNA, CDR2 YSLEER. CDR3 length: 14 residues. The CDR3 spells CASSPGTETGELFF. The CDR3 nucleotides read TGCGCCAGCAGCCCCGGGACCGAAACCGGGGAGCTGTTTTTT.